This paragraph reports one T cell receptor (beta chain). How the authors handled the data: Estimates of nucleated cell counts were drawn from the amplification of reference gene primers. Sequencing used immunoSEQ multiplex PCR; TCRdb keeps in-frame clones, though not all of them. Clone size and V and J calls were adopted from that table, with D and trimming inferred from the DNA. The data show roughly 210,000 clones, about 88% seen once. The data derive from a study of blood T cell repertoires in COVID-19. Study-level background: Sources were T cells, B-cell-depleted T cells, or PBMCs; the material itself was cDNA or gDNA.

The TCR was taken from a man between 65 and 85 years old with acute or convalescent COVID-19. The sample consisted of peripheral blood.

CDR3 sequence reads: CASSLGGSAIYEQYF. The CDR3 DNA reads TGTGCCAGCAGCTTGGGTGGGAGTGCGATCTACGAGCAGTACTTC. V usage is TRBV5-4 and J usage is TRBJ2-7, with a tentative D call TRBD2 (5 bases). The germline V gene encodes CDR1 SGHNT and CDR2 YYREEE (reference sequence). V was pared by 0 bases and J by 3 bases, with 13 bases between. There are 15 residues in the CDR3.